One sample yielded the 20 T cell receptor beta chains listed below, sequenced in a study of beta chain features in type 1 diabetes. All of the isolated RNA was reverse transcribed, so expressed TCRB transcripts were sequenced. The repertoire was sequenced with immunoSEQ multiplex PCR; TCRdb's copy has only in-frame clones and lacks some. The sample carries around 710,000 clones, about an eighth recorded once. Their antigens remain unidentified. Study-wide findings and caveats: Moderately but significantly shorter TCRB CDR3s were found in Type 1 diabetes patients in all four CD4+ subsets.

Source material: naive CD4+ T cells from blood. Source of these receptors: a man aged 30 to 45 with type 1 diabetes.

The sample holds a few counts of this clone. The chain links TRBV9 to TRBJ2-6, with D tentatively TRBD1 (5 bases). The germline V gene encodes CDR1 SGDLS and CDR2 YYNGEE. With 2 bases removed from V and 3 bases from J, the gap between germline ends came to 9 bases. The CDR3 contains 15 residues. The chain's CDR3 is CASSVMGLGANVLTF. DNA for the CDR3: TGTGCCAGCAGCGTGATGGGGCTTGGGGCCAACGTCCTGACTTTC.

This clone has only a few counts. This chain joins TRBV11-2 and TRBJ2-7, with D perhaps assigned TRBD1 or TRBD2 (5 bases each). Germline V gives CDR1 SGHAT, CDR2 FQNNGV. The CDR3 consists of 14 residues. V was pared by 1 base and J by 7 bases, with 14 bases between. In nucleotides, the CDR3 is TGTGCCAGCAGCTTAGGGCAGCGCTGGGGGGAGCAGTACTTC. Encoded protein: CASSLGQRWGEQYF.

The genes are TRBV11-1 and TRBJ2-3; possibly TRBD1 for D (6 bases). From germline, CDR1 is SGHAT and CDR2 FQDESV (reference sequence). The CDR3 runs 16 residues. With 3 bases removed from V and 4 bases from J, the gap between germline ends came to 17 bases. The CDR3 here is CASSFSSRGGADTQYF. CDR3 DNA: TGTGCCAGCAGCTTTAGCTCCAGGGGCGGCGCAGATACGCAGTATTTT. The whole variable domain, remainder taken from reference TRBV11-1 and TRBJ2-3, is EAEVAQSPRYKITEKSQAVAFWCDPISGHATLYWYRQILGQGPELLVQFQDESVVDDSQLPKDRFSAERLKGVDSTLKIQPAELGDSAMYLCASSFSSRGGADTQYFGPGTRLTVL.

The genes are TRBV7-2 and TRBJ2-7, with a tentative D call TRBD1 (5 bases). Trimming left V 4 bases short and J 7 bases short, with 17 bases between. Looked up from germline, CDR1 is SGHTA and CDR2 is FQGNSA. CDR3 length: 14 amino acids. The CDR3 DNA reads as TGTGCCAGCAGCTCCGCCCGGACAAGGTCAGAGCAGTACTTC. This sequence encodes CASSSARTRSEQYF.

Only a few counts were recorded for this clone. The rearrangement uses TRBV6-6 and TRBJ1-6; D is uncertain. The germline V and J ends were trimmed by 1 base and 8 bases, with 12 bases remaining between them. Germline V gives CDR1 MNHNY, CDR2 SVGAGI (reference sequence). This CDR3 is 15 amino acids long. CDR3 coding DNA: TGTGCCAGCAGTTACTGGGAGAAGTTGGATTCACCCCTCCACTTT. Translating it yields CASSYWEKLDSPLHF.

J is TRBJ2-3 and V is TRBV19; perhaps D is TRBD1 or TRBD2 (5 bases each). This CDR3 is 16 amino acids long. Germline CDR1 LNHDA, CDR2 SQIVND (reference sequence). V shed 5 bases and J shed 0 bases, with 15 bases lying between them. The CDR3 region is CASSSRPGPSTDTQYF. CDR3 bases: TGTGCCAGTAGTTCGCGTCCGGGACCTAGCACAGATACGCAGTATTTT.

V gene TRBV5-4 combines with J gene TRBJ1-6; D gene ambiguous. The CDR3 has 15 residues. Trimming shortened V by 0 bases and J by 7 bases, and 11 bases separated the two germline ends. Germline CDR1 and CDR2: SGHNT and YYREEE (reference sequence). CDR3 protein: CASSLGSVGNSPLHF. The CDR3 DNA sequence: TGTGCCAGCAGCTTGGGATCGGTGGGGAATTCACCCCTCCACTTT.

V is TRBV25-1 and J is TRBJ2-5, with TRBD1 identical over 7 bases. Germline V lookup: CDR1 MGHDK, CDR2 SYGVNS. Losses at the gene ends were 4 bases for V and 0 bases for J; bases not matched to a gene: 11. The CDR3 extends over 17 amino acids. The CDR3 DNA is TGTGCCAGCAGTGGGGCCGGGACAGAGACGTACCAAGAGACCCAGTACTTC. Its protein product is CASSGAGTETYQETQYF.

The chain uses TRBV5-1 and TRBJ2-1; 12 bases line up with TRBD2. Germline CDR1 reads SGHRS; CDR2 reads YFSETQ. V trimming: 4 bases; J trimming: 0 bases; junction bases outside the gene matches: 8. This CDR3 contains 18 residues. The CDR3 here is CASSLWTSGERSYNEQFF. CDR3 DNA sequence: TGCGCCAGCAGCCTGTGGACTAGCGGGGAACGCTCCTACAATGAGCAGTTCTTC.

The rearrangement links TRBV4-1 to TRBJ2-3, with 8 positions matching TRBD2. The CDR3 length is 15 residues. J lost 1 base, V lost 1 base, and 1 base had no gene match. Per germline, CDR1 MGHRA and CDR2 YSYEKL. The CDR3 protein is CASSQGGGRTDTQYF. DNA of the CDR3: TGCGCCAGCAGCCAAGGCGGGGGGCGCACAGATACGCAGTATTTT.

This clone came up a few times. The chain is built from TRBV7-2 and TRBJ2-3; 9 positions agree with TRBD2. The CDR3 has 15 amino acids. V lost 2 bases and J lost 4; bases outside the gene matches: 4. CDR1 is SGHTA, CDR2 FQGNSA, per germline. This CDR3 reads CASSLFAGGPDTQYF. In DNA, the CDR3 is TGTGCCAGCAGCTTATTTGCGGGGGGGCCAGATACGCAGTATTTT.

This chain uses TRBV28 with TRBJ2-5; no clear D. This CDR3 is 15 amino acids long. Trimming shortened V by 6 bases and J by 1 base, and 15 bases separated the two germline ends. Germline V gene lookup returns CDR1 MDHEN and CDR2 SYDVKM. This CDR3 is CASSPPLAAQETQYF. The DNA of the CDR3 is TGTGCCAGCAGCCCTCCATTGGCAGCCCAAGAGACCCAGTACTTC.

The table lists this clone with a few counts. The gene calls are TRBV28 and TRBJ2-1, with 9 bases matching TRBD1. CDR3 length: 15 residues. With V trimmed by 5 bases and J by 2 bases, 4 bases remained unmatched. Germline assignment: CDR1 MDHEN and CDR2 SYDVKM. CDR3: CASSGTGITYNEQFF. DNA for the CDR3: TGTGCCAGCAGTGGGACAGGGATCACCTACAATGAGCAGTTCTTC.

This clone was picked up a small number of times. The chain recombines TRBV4-2 with TRBJ2-3, with 8 bases lining up with TRBD2. V gave up 4 bases and J gave up 2 bases; unmatched junction bases: 8. Germline loops: CDR1 LGHNA, CDR2 YNFKEQ. The CDR3 spans 16 residues. For the CDR3, the DNA is TGTGCCAGCAGCCCGGTAGCGGGGTCCCCCACAGATACGCAGTATTTT. It encodes CASSPVAGSPTDTQYF.

The chain links TRBV6-5 to TRBJ2-7; D unclear. Germline V gene sequence: CDR1 MNHEY, CDR2 SVGAGI. This CDR3 spans 16 amino acids. V lost 0 bases and J lost 0, with 12 bases in between. In nucleotides, the CDR3 is TGTGCCAGCAGTTACTCTCTCAGAGAGAGCTCCTACGAGCAGTACTTC. This gives the protein CASSYSLRESSYEQYF.

A few counts support this clone. The identical CDR3 is also encoded by other nucleotide sequences in the sample. This chain links TRBV9 with TRBJ2-6, with D possibly called TRBD1 or TRBD2 (5 bases each). CDR1 is SGDLS, CDR2 YYNGEE, per germline. V was shortened by 0 bases and J by 2 bases, with 6 bases between the two germline ends. The CDR3 runs to 15 residues. This chain's CDR3 is CASSVVGAGANVLTF. For the CDR3, the DNA is TGTGCCAGCAGCGTAGTGGGGGCTGGGGCCAACGTCCTGACTTTC.

This chain links TRBV18 with TRBJ1-1, with D perhaps matching TRBD1 (6 bases). Deletions cut 3 bases from V and 6 bases from J, with 20 bases between. CDR3 size: 16 residues. Germline CDR1 and CDR2: KGHSH and LQKENI. The CDR3 region has the DNA TGTGCCAGCTCACCCCCGGTTCATGGGAGGGGGGCTGAAGCTTTCTTT. The encoded protein is CASSPPVHGRGAEAFF.

The chain links TRBV27 to TRBJ2-7, with D maybe TRBD1 (6 bases). The germline V gene encodes CDR1 MNHEY and CDR2 SMNVEV (reference sequence). CDR3 length: 14 amino acids. V was trimmed by 2 bases and J by 3 bases, leaving 11 bases between them. CDR3 region: CASSLRDKYYEQYF. The DNA of the CDR3 is TGTGCCAGCAGTTTAAGGGACAAGTACTACGAGCAGTACTTC.

There are a few counts of this clone. The V and J genes are TRBV11-3 and TRBJ2-5; no clear D gene. Germline assignment: CDR1 SGHNT and CDR2 YENEEA. Trimming stripped 4 bases from V and 1 base from J, with 7 bases between. The CDR3 totals 13 residues. DNA for the CDR3: TGTGCCAGCAGCTACCGATCCCAAGAGACCCAGTACTTC. Translated: CASSYRSQETQYF.

There are a few counts of this clone. The chain carries TRBV2 and TRBJ1-2, with D perhaps matching TRBD1 (6 bases). The V gene lost 3 bases and the J gene lost 7 bases, with 15 bases spanning the gap. Germline assignment: CDR1 SNHLY and CDR2 FYNNEI. The CDR3 is made up of 14 amino acids. The DNA for the CDR3 is TGTGCCAGCAGTGATTATTTGGGACAACCTGGCTACACCTTC. Translation gives CASSDYLGQPGYTF.